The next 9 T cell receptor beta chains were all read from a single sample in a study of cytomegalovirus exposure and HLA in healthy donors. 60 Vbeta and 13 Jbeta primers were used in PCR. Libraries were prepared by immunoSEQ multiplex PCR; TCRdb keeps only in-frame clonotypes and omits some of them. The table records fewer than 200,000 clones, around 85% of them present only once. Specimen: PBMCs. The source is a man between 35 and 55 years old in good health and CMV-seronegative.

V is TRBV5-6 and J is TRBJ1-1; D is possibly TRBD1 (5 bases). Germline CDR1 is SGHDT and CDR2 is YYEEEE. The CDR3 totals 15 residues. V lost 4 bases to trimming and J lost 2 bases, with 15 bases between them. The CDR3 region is CASSQIRVVNTEAFF. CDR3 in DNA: TGTGCCAGCAGCCAGATCAGGGTTGTAAACACTGAAGCTTTCTTT.

CDR3 residues: CASSGSGGQPGNTIYF. The CDR3 DNA sequence: TGTGCCAGCAGCGGCTCAGGGGGGCAACCAGGAAACACCATATATTTT. V is TRBV9 and J is TRBJ1-3; 7 bases are a match to TRBD1. The V segment lost 3 bases and the J segment 4 bases; nucleotides outside the gene matches: 10. Germline V gives CDR1 SGDLS, CDR2 YYNGEE. The CDR3 has 16 residues.

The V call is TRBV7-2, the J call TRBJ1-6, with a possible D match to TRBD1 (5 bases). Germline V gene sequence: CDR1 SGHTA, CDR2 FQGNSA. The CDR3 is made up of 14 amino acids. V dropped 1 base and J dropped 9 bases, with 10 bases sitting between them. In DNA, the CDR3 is TGTGCCAGCAGCTTAGGTGGGGCTGGTTCACCCCTCCACTTT. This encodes CASSLGGAGSPLHF.

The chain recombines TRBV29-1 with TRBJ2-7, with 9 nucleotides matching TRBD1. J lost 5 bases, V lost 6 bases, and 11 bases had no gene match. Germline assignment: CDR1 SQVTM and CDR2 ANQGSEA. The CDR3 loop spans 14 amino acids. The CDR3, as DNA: TGCAGCGTACCTAACCGGGACAGGGCCCACGAGCAGTACTTC. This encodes CSVPNRDRAHEQYF.

This CDR3 reads CASSYSGTGNSPLHF. For the CDR3, the DNA is TGTGCCAGCAGTTATTCGGGGACAGGGAATTCACCCCTCCACTTT. The rearrangement links TRBV6-6 to TRBJ1-6; TRBD1 matches at 9 bases. The CDR3 sequence is 15 residues long. The V and J ends lost 3 bases and 7 bases, in that order; junction bases with no gene match: 4. CDR1 is MNHNY, CDR2 SVGAGI, per germline (reference sequence).

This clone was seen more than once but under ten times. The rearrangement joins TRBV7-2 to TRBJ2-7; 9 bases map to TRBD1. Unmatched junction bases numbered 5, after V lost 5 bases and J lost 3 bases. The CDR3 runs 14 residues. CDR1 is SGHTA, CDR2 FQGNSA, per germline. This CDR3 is CASSQDRGLYEQYF. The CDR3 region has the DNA TGTGCCAGCAGCCAGGACAGGGGACTCTACGAGCAGTACTTC.

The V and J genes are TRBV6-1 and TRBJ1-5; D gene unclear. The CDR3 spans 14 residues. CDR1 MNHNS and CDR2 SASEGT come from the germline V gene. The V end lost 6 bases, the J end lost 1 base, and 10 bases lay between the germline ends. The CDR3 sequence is CASSLELSNQPQHF. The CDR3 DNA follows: TGTGCCAGCAGCCTGGAGTTGAGCAATCAGCCCCAGCATTTT.

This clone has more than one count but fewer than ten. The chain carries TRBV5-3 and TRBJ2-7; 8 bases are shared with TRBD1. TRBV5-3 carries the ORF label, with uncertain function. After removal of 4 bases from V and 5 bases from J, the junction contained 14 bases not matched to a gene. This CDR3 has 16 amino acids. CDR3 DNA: TGTGCCAGAAGCCCCCAAGACCGACAGGGGCCCGACGAGCAGTACTTC. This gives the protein CARSPQDRQGPDEQYF.

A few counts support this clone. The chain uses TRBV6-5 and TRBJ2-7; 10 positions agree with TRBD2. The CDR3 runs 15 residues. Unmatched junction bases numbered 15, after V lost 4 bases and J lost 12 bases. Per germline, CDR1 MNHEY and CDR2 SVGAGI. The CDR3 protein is CASSSQAGGTDLRYF. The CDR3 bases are TGTGCCAGCAGTTCCCAAGCGGGGGGGACGGATTTGCGGTACTTC.